The subject of this entry is one T cell receptor (beta chain). The protocol was immunoSEQ multiplex PCR, while the TCRdb copy is restricted to in-frame clones and leaves out a portion. The data show around 150,000 clones, about 81% seen once. The data were obtained in a study of blood T cell repertoires in COVID-19. At the level of the study: Sources were T cells, B-cell-depleted T cells, or PBMCs; the material itself was cDNA or gDNA.

CDR1 and CDR2 (germline): LGHDT, YNNKEL (reference sequence). V was pared by 8 bases and J by 6 bases, with 14 bases between. CDR3 size: 12 residues. The receptor was derived from a man between 60 and 75 years old with active or convalescent COVID-19. The sequenced sample was peripheral blood. The gene calls are TRBV3-1 (or the pseudogene TRBV3-2) and TRBJ2-7, with a tentative D call TRBD2 (7 bases). This CDR3 is CASGGGRFEQYF. CDR3 DNA: TGTGCCAGCGGGGGGGGGCGCTTCGAGCAGTACTTC.